The 21 T cell receptor beta chains in this list originate from one sample, sequenced in a study of technical replicates of blood from several donors. Sequencing used immunoSEQ multiplex PCR; TCRdb keeps in-frame clones, though not all of them. The sample has about 100,000 clones, just under 95% seen once; the top ten hold 0.24%. Sequencing input: T cells isolated from PBMCs. The origin of the receptors is a human donor in good health.

This sequence joins TRBV7-3 and TRBJ2-2, with 8 bases lining up with TRBD1. The CDR3 runs to 18 residues. The V segment lost 5 bases and the J segment 5 bases; nucleotides outside the gene matches: 16. Germline values: CDR1 SGHTA, CDR2 FQGTGA. The CDR3 DNA follows: TGTGCCAGCAGCCCCGGGTTAGGGCAGGGGGCGCGAACCGGGGAGCTGTTTTTT. It specifies CASSPGLGQGARTGELFF.

The chain couples TRBV4-1 to TRBJ1-3, with unresolved D. Germline-derived CDR1 and CDR2 are MGHRA and YSYEKL. This CDR3 has 14 amino acids. V gave up 0 bases and J gave up 8 bases, with 11 bases separating them. The CDR3 bases are TGCGCCAGCAGCCAAGAAGGCAGGTCATACACCATATATTTT. Its translation: CASSQEGRSYTIYF.

This clone has only one observation. This chain links TRBV27 with TRBJ2-1; possible D gene TRBD2, 6 bases. The CDR3 consists of 16 residues. Trimming removed 0 bases at V and 2 bases at J, with 11 bases between. Germline CDR1 MNHEY, CDR2 SMNVEV (reference sequence). CDR3 bases: TGTGCCAGCAGTTTATCCCCTGCGGGGACCTACAATGAGCAGTTCTTC. This translates into CASSLSPAGTYNEQFF.

The chain couples TRBV11-2 to TRBJ1-5; perhaps TRBD1 as D (6 bases). The CDR3 has 13 amino acids. Germline lookup yields CDR1 SGHAT and CDR2 FQNNGV. Trimming pared 6 bases from V and 7 bases from J, leaving 13 bases between. DNA for the CDR3: TGTGCCAGCAGACAGGGTTCTTCCCAGCCCCAGCATTTT. Translated, it gives CASRQGSSQPQHF.

The CDR3 spells CASISTQDPLPNEQFF. CDR3 in DNA: TGTGCCAGCATTTCGACTCAAGATCCGCTCCCCAATGAGCAGTTCTTC. The chain uses TRBV28 and TRBJ2-1, with D unclear. V lost 7 bases and J 6 bases, leaving 22 bases between the germline ends. CDR1 and CDR2 from the germline V gene are MDHEN and SYDVKM. This CDR3 has 16 amino acids.

V usage is TRBV5-6 and J usage is TRBJ2-3; 7 positions match TRBD2. J gave up 1 base and V 0 bases, and 2 bases lay outside the gene matches. CDR1 and CDR2 from the germline V gene are SGHDT and YYEEEE. The CDR3 covers 15 residues. CDR3 sequence (DNA): TGTGCCAGCAGCTTGGCCACTAGCGGCACAGATACGCAGTATTTT. Protein: CASSLATSGTDTQYF.

The chain employs TRBV28 and TRBJ1-1; D might be TRBD1 (5 bases). V was trimmed by 6 bases and J by 1 base, leaving 12 bases between them. The CDR3 spans 14 residues. CDR1 MDHEN and CDR2 SYDVKM come from the germline V gene. Here the CDR3 reads CASRNGDRNTEAFF. For the CDR3, the DNA is TGTGCCAGCAGAAATGGTGACAGGAACACTGAAGCTTTCTTT.

This clone was seen just once. The CDR3 is CASSESGGTYNEQFF. CDR3 sequence (DNA): TGTGCCAGCAGCGAGAGCGGGGGGACCTACAATGAGCAGTTCTTC. The chain couples TRBV9 to TRBJ2-1, with 9 positions matching TRBD2. V lost 3 bases to trimming and J lost 2 bases; unmatched junction nucleotides: 3. The CDR3 totals 15 residues. Germline CDR1 SGDLS, CDR2 YYNGEE. The complete variable domain, with remaining parts taken from reference TRBV9 and TRBJ2-1, reads DSGVTQTPKHLITATGQRVTLRCSPRSGDLSVYWYQQSLDQGLQFLIQYYNGEERAKGNILERFSAQQFPDLHSELNLSSLELGDSALYFCASSESGGTYNEQFFGPGTRLTVL.

CDR3 nucleotides: TGTGCCAGCAGCCTCTACCCCCAGGGGAGTGAGACCCAGTACTTC. It is translated as CASSLYPQGSETQYF. J is TRBJ2-5 and V is TRBV5-4, with D perhaps TRBD1 (6 bases). This CDR3 region has 15 residues. CDR1 is SGHNT and CDR2 is YYREEE in the germline V gene (reference sequence). Deletions cut 4 bases from V and 5 bases from J, with 18 bases between.

In its sample, this clone was seen a few times. This sequence joins TRBV9 and TRBJ2-7; 12 bases map to TRBD2. J lost 7 bases, V lost 4 bases, and 12 bases had no gene match. Germline V gene sequence: CDR1 SGDLS, CDR2 YYNGEE. The CDR3 covers 16 residues. The CDR3 spells CASSPRLAGASGEQYF. DNA for the CDR3: TGTGCCAGCAGCCCTAGACTAGCGGGGGCCTCGGGGGAGCAGTACTTC.

The gene calls are TRBV5-8 and TRBJ2-7, with 7 bases fitting TRBD2. CDR1 is SGHTS, CDR2 YDEGEE, per germline. The CDR3 contains 11 residues. V was clipped by 6 bases and J by 10 bases; unmatched bases: 7. Here the CDR3 reads CASNVGGIQYF. In DNA form, the CDR3 reads TGTGCCAGCAACGTGGGGGGGATCCAGTACTTC.

J is TRBJ1-1 and V is TRBV6-5; the match to TRBD1 covers 8 bases. Germline CDR1 reads MNHEY; CDR2 reads SVGAGI. This CDR3 has 15 residues. The J segment lost 6 bases and the V segment lost 5 bases, leaving 11 bases of the junction unmatched. CDR3 in amino acids: CASSRWTGKAPEAFF. The CDR3, as DNA: TGTGCCAGCAGTCGATGGACAGGGAAGGCTCCTGAAGCTTTCTTT.

The chain is built from TRBV28 and TRBJ1-2, with a weak D call TRBD1 (6 bases). The ends were cut back, 5 bases at V and 6 bases at J, with 13 bases in the middle. This CDR3 is 13 amino acids long. The germline gives CDR1 MDHEN, CDR2 SYDVKM. CDR3 bases: TGTGCCAGCAGTCGGACAGAAGAGAATGGCTACACCTTC. Encoded protein: CASSRTEENGYTF.

V and J are TRBV13 and TRBJ1-4, with D perhaps TRBD1 (6 bases). V gave up 5 bases and J gave up 11 bases, with 18 bases separating them. CDR3 size: 14 residues. Looked up from germline, CDR1 is PRHDT and CDR2 is FYEKMQ (reference sequence). The CDR3 nucleotides read TGTGCCAGCAGCCAACAGGGATGGGGGGGGAAACTGTTTTTT. Translating gives CASSQQGWGGKLFF. Looking up the rest from reference TRBV13 and TRBJ1-4 gives the full variable domain: AAGVIQSPRHLIKEKRETATLKCYPIPRHDTVYWYQQGPGQDPQFLISFYEKMQSDKGSIPDRFSAQQFSDYHSELNMSSLELGDSALYFCASSQQGWGGKLFFGSGTQLSVL.

J is TRBJ2-1 and V is TRBV7-3; 11 bases align to TRBD2. CDR1 is SGHTA, CDR2 FQGTGA, per germline. CDR3 size: 15 residues. V was pared by 6 bases and J by 3 bases, with 4 bases of the junction left unmatched. The CDR3 nucleotides read TGTGCCAGCAGGTCTAGCGGGGGGCGCTACAATGAGCAGTTCTTC. Amino acids: CASRSSGGRYNEQFF.

J is TRBJ1-1 and V is TRBV30, with no clear D. Germline V gene lookup returns CDR1 GTSNPN and CDR2 SVGIG (reference sequence). With 3 bases removed from V and 0 bases from J, the gap between germline ends came to 5 bases. This CDR3 is built from 12 residues. The CDR3 sequence: CAWSGVNTEAFF. In DNA form, the CDR3 reads TGTGCCTGGAGCGGAGTGAACACTGAAGCTTTCTTT.

V is TRBV2 and J is TRBJ1-1; D perhaps matches TRBD1 (6 bases). This CDR3 contains 16 residues. Germline loops: CDR1 SNHLY, CDR2 FYNNEI. Trimming shortened V by 6 bases and J by 0 bases, and 17 bases separated the two germline ends. CDR3 in DNA: TGTGCCAGCAGCCAAAGACAGGTCTTTATGAACACTGAAGCTTTCTTT. Amino acid sequence: CASSQRQVFMNTEAFF. Filled out from reference TRBV2 and TRBJ1-1, the complete variable domain reads EPEVTQTPSHQVTQMGQEVILRCVPISNHLYFYWYRQILGQKVEFLVSFYNNEISEKSEIFDDQFSVERPDGSNFTLKIRSTKLEDSAMYFCASSQRQVFMNTEAFFGQGTRLTVV.

The chain combines TRBV2 with TRBJ2-3, with 8 nucleotides matching TRBD1. J gave up 5 bases and V 2 bases, and 3 bases lay outside the gene matches. The CDR3 spans 14 residues. The V gene's germline CDR1 is SNHLY and CDR2 FYNNEI. The CDR3: CASSESGGGDTQYF. CDR3 coding DNA: TGTGCCAGCAGTGAATCAGGGGGCGGAGATACGCAGTATTTT. Using reference TRBV2 and TRBJ2-3 for the parts outside the CDR3, the full variable domain is EPEVTQTPSHQVTQMGQEVILRCVPISNHLYFYWYRQILGQKVEFLVSFYNNEISEKSEIFDDQFSVERPDGSNFTLKIRSTKLEDSAMYFCASSESGGGDTQYFGPGTRLTVL.

This chain connects TRBV28 to TRBJ2-1; tentatively, D is TRBD2 (5 bases). The CDR3 is 14 residues long. V lost 7 bases to trimming and J lost 5 bases, with 15 bases between them. Per germline, CDR1 MDHEN and CDR2 SYDVKM. The CDR3 loop is CASIPRRRDNEQFF. The CDR3 nucleotides are TGTGCCAGCATCCCCAGGAGGCGCGACAATGAGCAGTTCTTC.

This chain connects TRBV5-8 to TRBJ2-7; possible D gene TRBD2, 6 bases. CDR3 length: 16 amino acids. Germline values: CDR1 SGHTS, CDR2 YDEGEE. Trimming stripped 5 bases from V and 2 bases from J, with 20 bases between. CDR3 bases: TGTGCCAGCAGTTACTTTACCGGGACTGGGACCTACGAGCAGTACTTC. It encodes CASSYFTGTGTYEQYF.

This rearrangement joins TRBV30 to TRBJ2-1; TRBD2 matches 9 bases. Germline loops: CDR1 GTSNPN, CDR2 SVGIG (reference sequence). The CDR3 loop spans 11 amino acids. J lost 12 bases, V lost 3 bases, and 3 bases had no gene match. The CDR3 is CAWSAGGVQFF. Here the CDR3 DNA reads TGTGCCTGGAGCGCGGGGGGGGTGCAGTTCTTC. The entire variable domain, with the rest obtained from reference TRBV30 and TRBJ2-1, is as follows: SQTIHQWPATLVQPVGSPLSLECTVEGTSNPNLYWYRQAAGRGLQLLFYSVGIGQISSEVPQNLSASRPQDRQFILSSKKLLLSDSGFYLCAWSAGGVQFFGPGTRLTVL.